What follows is one TCR beta chain and its context. The CDR3 is made up of 17 amino acids. The germline V gene encodes CDR1 SGHTA and CDR2 FQGNSA. Trimming at V came to 5 bases and at J to 4 bases, leaving 13 bases not matched to a gene. TCRdb's table, derived via immunoSEQ multiplex PCR, lists solely in-frame clones and lacks some. Among roughly 60,000 clones listed, roughly 84% were seen once. This record belongs to a study of OX40 agonist ivuxolimab in advanced cancers. Specimen: CD4+ or CD8+ T cells sorted from blood, collected in a trial of the OX40 agonist ivuxolimab. This receptor was taken from an adult with an advanced solid tumor such as melanoma, head and neck, liver or kidney cancer. The chain couples TRBV7-2 to TRBJ2-7; 11 bases agree with TRBD2. CDR3 sequence: CASSTPRRTSGQYEQYF. The CDR3 DNA reads as TGTGCCAGCAGCACACCACGCCGGACTAGCGGGCAATACGAGCAGTACTTC.